This T cell receptor (beta chain) emerged from a study of identifying expanded T cells in peripheral blood (dated by TCRdb to the late 2010s). Regarding the research as a whole: Four technical replicates, made by sequencing separate aliquots from the same pool of genomic DNA, were compared pairwise.

The cysteine opens and the phenylalanine closes a CDR3 of 17 amino acids. The CDR3 DNA has 51 bases and is translated from base 1. CDR1 SGHTA and CDR2 FQGNSA were looked up in the germline V gene. Trimming takes 2 bases from V and 7 bases from J, and the germline ends sit 23 bases apart. Comment on this clone: The antigen it binds to is not known. Base qualities were left out, and no much larger clone turns up one base away.

The paper's findings and limits, for the study overall: For all healthy donors, the variance in clone template counts between roughly 2-week samples rose significantly as total template count increased. The authors expected that over much longer intervals, such as months to years, biological variance in healthy repertoires might increase even further. Both the number of clones called differentially abundant and the false-positive rate were significantly reduced by the beta-binomial model across all healthy-donor time intervals. Approximately 1.1 differentially abundant clones were flagged by the binomial model between technical replicates, whereas about 16 and 19 were flagged over approximately two weeks and four weeks, respectively.

TCRbeta CDR3 regions were profiled with the immunoSEQ Assay using bias-controlled multiplex PCR amplification of genomic DNA. Per the source publication's procedure: To quantify the absolute abundance of each unique TCRbeta CDR3 region, the sequences were collapsed and filtered. Differential abundance was assessed using a binomial (Fisher-equivalent) model and a beta-binomial model in which time-dependent variance fitted from healthy donors was added. Clones with fewer than 5 combined templates were removed, and differential abundance was called for clones with a Benjamini-Hochberg FDR below 0.01. Beta-binomial variance was modeled as a function of total template count across the two samples using the form v = (b*log(k)+a)^2. The clones in this table, taken by TCRdb from immuneACCESS, are in-frame only. Not every clone is retained; where verified, under half of the shortfall comes from an unresolved V gene, and the cause of the rest is unknown. That table gives V, J and clone size, and the DNA gave D and trimming. This sample holds approximately 130,000 clones; around 84% were observed only once. Clones ranked in the top ten supply 2.5% to 4% of the sample.

No immune events such as infections were documented for the healthy donors during the collection period. Time-dependent variance in a beta-binomial model of T-cell clone differential abundance was calibrated using healthy-donor blood repertoires as a training cohort. The training cohort included 10 or so healthy donors, of whom 3 were female and 7 were male. On average the donors were 43 years old, and their ages spanned roughly 25 to 65 years. Whole blood from each healthy donor was obtained from a commercial supplier and was collected at three time points two to three weeks apart. For immunosequencing, genomic DNA was extracted from whole blood that had not been sorted.

The sequencing sample was made of blood. The sequence is built from TRBV7-2 and TRBJ1-2; perhaps TRBD1 is the D gene, with 6 bases matching. The receptor's source is a person aged 18-69 years in good health. The sequenced DNA is TGTGCCAGCAGCTTAAGTAGTGGGCAGGGGAAGAGAAGTGGCTACACCTTC. The translation is CASSLSSGQGKRSGYTF.